A selection of T cell receptor beta chains follows, all from one sample in a study of shared clonotypes between healthy human individuals. The data were produced by immunoSEQ multiplex PCR, yet TCRdb's version contains in-frame clones alone and is incomplete. The sample yields millions of clones, around nine tenths seen once. The sample taken for sequencing was naive CD4+ T cells sorted from blood. The source is a man between 18 and 35 years old in good health. CDR3s include the opening cysteine and the closing phenylalanine or tryptophan. Each record gives: D gene, V gene, J gene, clone size, CDR3 protein, CDR3 DNA. A D gene is named only where the DNA matches it firmly. Where a row states a size, it is once, few, many or the class of an expanded clone; other rows omit it.

-	TRBV5-1	TRBJ2-7	-	CASSLDYEQYF	TGCGCCAGCAGTCTGGACTACGAGCAGTACTTC
-	TRBV6-6	TRBJ1-2	-	CASSYGGLSYGYTF	TGTGCCAGCAGTTACGGGGGGCTGAGCTATGGCTACACCTTC
TRBD1	TRBV25-1	TRBJ1-2	-	CATHHTGEGYTF	TGTGCCACCCATCACACAGGGGAGGGCTACACCTTC
-	TRBV5-1	TRBJ2-2	-	CASSLGTSNTGELFF	TGCGCCAGCAGCTTGGGGACTTCGAACACCGGGGAGCTGTTTTTT
-	TRBV11-3	TRBJ2-2	-	CASSHGNSANTGELFF	TGTGCCAGCAGCCATGGGAACAGCGCGAACACCGGGGAGCTGTTTTTT
-	TRBV15	TRBJ1-4	-	CATSSATKPQNEKLFF	TGTGCCACCAGCAGTGCGACAAAGCCGCAAAATGAAAAACTGTTTTTT
TRBD2	TRBV5-1	TRBJ2-3	-	CATQRTTSAASTDTQYF	TGCGCCACCCAAAGAACTACTAGCGCCGCCTCCACAGATACGCAGTATTTT
TRBD1	TRBV10-3	TRBJ1-1	-	CAISEPTGTGGAGPEAFF	TGTGCCATCAGTGAGCCTACCGGGACAGGGGGCGCGGGGCCTGAAGCTTTCTTT
TRBD2	TRBV12-5	TRBJ2-2	once	CASGFFLAGVGTGELFF	TGTGCTAGTGGTTTCTTTCTAGCGGGAGTCGGGACCGGGGAGCTGTTTTTT
-	TRBV28	TRBJ2-5	-	CASKTLQETQYF	TGTGCCAGCAAAACATTACAAGAGACCCAGTACTTC
-	TRBV30	TRBJ2-1	-	CAWSNWDEQFF	TGTGCCTGGAGTAACTGGGATGAGCAGTTCTTC
TRBD2	TRBV7-8	TRBJ2-1	-	CASSLDSGGYNEQFF	TGTGCCAGCAGCTTAGATAGCGGGGGATACAATGAGCAGTTCTTC
-	TRBV10-3	TRBJ1-1	-	CAISESFGGTEAFF	TGTGCCATCAGTGAGTCGTTCGGGGGCACTGAAGCTTTCTTT
TRBD1	TRBV6-1	TRBJ2-2	-	CASSGRDREAGELFF	TGTGCCAGCAGTGGACGGGACAGGGAGGCCGGGGAGCTGTTTTTT
-	TRBV30	TRBJ1-1	-	CAWTSKSTEAFF	TGTGCCTGGACCTCAAAGTCCACTGAAGCTTTCTTT
TRBD2	TRBV5-4	TRBJ2-3	-	CASSLLNLAGGSVDTQYF	TGTGCCAGCAGCTTGCTTAATCTAGCGGGAGGGTCCGTAGATACGCAGTATTTT
TRBD2	TRBV5-4	TRBJ2-3	-	CASSLPGGAGDTQYF	TGTGCCAGCAGCTTACCGGGGGGGGCCGGGGATACGCAGTATTTT
-	TRBV5-6	TRBJ2-1	-	CASRPTRGHGEQFF	TGTGCCAGCAGACCTACTAGGGGCCACGGTGAGCAGTTCTTC
TRBD2	TRBV19	TRBJ2-4	-	CASSARLAGGKNIQYF	TGTGCCAGTAGTGCGCGACTAGCGGGGGGGAAAAACATTCAGTACTTC
-	TRBV21-1	TRBJ1-5	-	CASSKPGFRGLISNQPQHF	TGTGCCAGCAGCAAACCGGGGTTCCGGGGGCTGATAAGCAATCAGCCCCAGCATTTT
TRBD1	TRBV5-1	TRBJ2-7	once	CASSLGGQGATESYEQYF	TGCGCCAGCAGCTTGGGAGGACAGGGGGCAACGGAGTCCTACGAGCAGTACTTC
TRBD2	TRBV27	TRBJ2-3	-	CASNKAGKGSTDTQYF	TGTGCCAGTAACAAAGCGGGAAAGGGGAGCACAGATACGCAGTATTTT
-	TRBV5-1	TRBJ2-5	-	CASSLQGETQYF	TGCGCCAGCAGCCTCCAAGGGGAGACCCAGTACTTC
-	TRBV7-3	TRBJ1-1	-	CASSFGPENTEAFF	TGTGCCAGCAGCTTCGGTCCTGAGAACACTGAAGCTTTCTTT
TRBD1	TRBV29-1	TRBJ2-7	-	CSVSRQGNEQYF	TGCAGCGTTTCTCGACAGGGAAACGAGCAGTACTTC
-	TRBV11-2	TRBJ2-1	-	CASSLKLEQFF	TGTGCCAGCAGCTTAAAACTTGAGCAGTTCTTC
-	TRBV5-6	TRBJ2-7	-	CASSGDNYEQYF	TGTGCCAGCAGCGGGGACAACTACGAGCAGTACTTC
-	TRBV18	TRBJ2-7	-	CASSPSGSTNSYEQYF	TGTGCCAGCTCACCATCGGGCAGCACCAACTCCTACGAGCAGTACTTC
TRBD2	TRBV12-5	TRBJ2-7	-	CASGLVQAGELYEQYF	TGTGCTAGTGGTTTGGTCCAAGCGGGAGAATTGTACGAGCAGTACTTC
-	TRBV30	TRBJ2-1	-	CAWSVKGGQFF	TGTGCCTGGAGTGTAAAGGGTGGGCAGTTCTTC
TRBD1	TRBV12-5	TRBJ2-1	once	CASGLGQGPRHEQFF	TGTGCTAGTGGTTTGGGACAGGGCCCCCGCCATGAGCAGTTCTTC
TRBD2	TRBV30	TRBJ2-1	-	CAWSVLLAGAANEQFF	TGTGCCTGGAGTGTTTTACTAGCGGGAGCCGCAAATGAGCAGTTCTTC
TRBD1	TRBV19	TRBJ2-3	-	CASREPGQGTDTQYF	TGTGCCAGTAGGGAACCGGGACAGGGCACAGATACGCAGTATTTT
-	TRBV19	TRBJ1-2	-	CASSRSGSAPYGYTF	TGTGCCAGTAGCCGTTCTGGGTCAGCCCCTTATGGCTACACCTTC
-	TRBV4-3	TRBJ2-2	-	CASSQGWGKSTGELFF	TGCGCCAGCAGCCAAGGCTGGGGGAAGTCCACCGGGGAGCTGTTTTTT
TRBD1	TRBV7-8	TRBJ1-2	-	CASSSRTGRGYTF	TGTGCCAGCAGCTCTCGGACAGGGCGCGGCTACACCTTC
-	TRBV2	TRBJ2-3	-	CASNGRGTDTQYF	TGTGCCAGCAATGGAAGGGGCACAGATACGCAGTATTTT
TRBD1	TRBV7-3	TRBJ2-5	-	CASSPQRDRGVWETQYF	TGTGCCAGCAGCCCACAACGGGACAGGGGCGTCTGGGAGACCCAGTACTTC
-	TRBV4-2	TRBJ1-1	-	CASSLQGLNTEAFF	TGTGCCAGCAGTCTTCAGGGCCTGAACACTGAAGCTTTCTTT
-	TRBV18	TRBJ2-7	-	CASSRDWTYEQYF	TGTGCCAGCTCACGAGACTGGACCTACGAGCAGTACTTC
-	TRBV10-3	TRBJ1-3	-	CAISDLVSDFPDTIYF	TGTGCCATCAGTGATTTGGTATCGGACTTTCCCGACACCATATATTTT
TRBD1	TRBV6-1	TRBJ2-3	-	CASSEARQGWDTQYF	TGTGCCAGCAGTGAAGCGCGACAGGGGTGGGATACGCAGTATTTT
-	TRBV30	TRBJ2-3	-	CAWSAGPDTQYF	TGTGCCTGGAGCGCGGGCCCAGATACGCAGTATTTT
-	TRBV7-2	TRBJ1-6	-	CASSLTYSPLHF	TGTGCCAGCAGCTTAACCTACTCACCCCTCCACTTT
-	TRBV6-6	TRBJ1-1	once	CASIQGPNTEAFF	TGTGCCAGCATTCAGGGACCGAACACTGAAGCTTTCTTT
TRBD2	TRBV6-5	TRBJ2-7	-	CASSSGLAFIYEQYF	TGTGCCAGCAGTTCGGGACTAGCGTTCATCTACGAGCAGTACTTC